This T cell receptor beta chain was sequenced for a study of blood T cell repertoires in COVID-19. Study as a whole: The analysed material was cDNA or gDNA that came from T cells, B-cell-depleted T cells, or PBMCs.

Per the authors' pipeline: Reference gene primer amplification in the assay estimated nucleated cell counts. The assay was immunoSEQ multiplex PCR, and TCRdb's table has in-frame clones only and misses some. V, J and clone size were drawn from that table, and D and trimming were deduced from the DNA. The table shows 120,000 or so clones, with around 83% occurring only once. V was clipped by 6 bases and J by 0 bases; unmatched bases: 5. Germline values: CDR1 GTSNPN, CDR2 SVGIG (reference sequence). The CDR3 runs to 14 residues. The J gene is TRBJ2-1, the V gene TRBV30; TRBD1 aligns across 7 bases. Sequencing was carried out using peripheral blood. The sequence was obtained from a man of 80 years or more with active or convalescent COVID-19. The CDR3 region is CACQGQSSYNEQFF. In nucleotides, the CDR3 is TGTGCCTGCCAGGGACAGAGCTCCTACAATGAGCAGTTCTTC.